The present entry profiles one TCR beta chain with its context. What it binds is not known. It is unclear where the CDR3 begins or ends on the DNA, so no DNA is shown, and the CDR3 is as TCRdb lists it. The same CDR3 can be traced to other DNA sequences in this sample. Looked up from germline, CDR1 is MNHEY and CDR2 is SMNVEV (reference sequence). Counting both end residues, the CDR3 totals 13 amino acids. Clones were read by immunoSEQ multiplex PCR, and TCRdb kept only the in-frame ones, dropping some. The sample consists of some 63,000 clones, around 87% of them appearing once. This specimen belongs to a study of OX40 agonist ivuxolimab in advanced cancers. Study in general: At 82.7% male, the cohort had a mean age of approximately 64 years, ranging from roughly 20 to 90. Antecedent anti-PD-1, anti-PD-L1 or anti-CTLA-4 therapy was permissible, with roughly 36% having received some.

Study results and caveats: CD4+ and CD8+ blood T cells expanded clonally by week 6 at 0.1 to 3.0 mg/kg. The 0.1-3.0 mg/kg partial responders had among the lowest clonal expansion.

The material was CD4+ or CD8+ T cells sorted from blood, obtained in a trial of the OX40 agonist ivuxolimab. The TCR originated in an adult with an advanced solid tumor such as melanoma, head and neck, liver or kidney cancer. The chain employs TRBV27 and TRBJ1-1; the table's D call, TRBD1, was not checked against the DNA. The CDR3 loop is CASSFGVGAEAFF.